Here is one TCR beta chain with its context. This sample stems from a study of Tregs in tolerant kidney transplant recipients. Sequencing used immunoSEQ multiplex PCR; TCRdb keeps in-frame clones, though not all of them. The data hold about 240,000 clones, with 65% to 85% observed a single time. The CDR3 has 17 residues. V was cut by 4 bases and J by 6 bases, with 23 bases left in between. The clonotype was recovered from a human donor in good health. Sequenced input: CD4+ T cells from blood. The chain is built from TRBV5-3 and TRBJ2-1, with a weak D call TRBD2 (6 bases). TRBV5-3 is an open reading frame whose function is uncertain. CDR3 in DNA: TGTGCCAGAAGCCGAAAACGGGACTTTTTAGGCCTCAATGAGCAGTTCTTC. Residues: CARSRKRDFLGLNEQFF.